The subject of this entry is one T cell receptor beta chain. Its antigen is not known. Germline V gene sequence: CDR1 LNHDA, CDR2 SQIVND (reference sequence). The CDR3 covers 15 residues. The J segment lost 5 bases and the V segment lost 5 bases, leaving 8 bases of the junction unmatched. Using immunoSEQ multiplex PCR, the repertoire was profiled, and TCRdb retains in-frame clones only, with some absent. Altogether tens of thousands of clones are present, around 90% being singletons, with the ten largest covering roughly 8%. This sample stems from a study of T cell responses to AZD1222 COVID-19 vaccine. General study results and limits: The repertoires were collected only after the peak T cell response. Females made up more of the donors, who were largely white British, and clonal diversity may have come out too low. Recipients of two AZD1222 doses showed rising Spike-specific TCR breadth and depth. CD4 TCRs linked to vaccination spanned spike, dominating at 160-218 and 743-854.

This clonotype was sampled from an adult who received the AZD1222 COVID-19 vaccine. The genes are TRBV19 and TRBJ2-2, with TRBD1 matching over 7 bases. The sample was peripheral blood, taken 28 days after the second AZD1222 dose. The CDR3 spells CASSHRGKGTGELFF. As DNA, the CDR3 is TGTGCCAGTAGTCACAGGGGTAAAGGGACCGGGGAGCTGTTTTTT.